These 17 T cell receptor beta chains originate from one sample sequenced in a study of T cell repertoires in cytomegalovirus infection. TCRdb recomputed calls from the reads with MiXCR, one row per CDR3 protein. Here the sample spans some 800,000 distinct CDR3 sequences, roughly 33% being singletons. For these TCRs, the target antigens are not known. The sample here was cultured CD8+ T cells from PBMCs, taken from culture after CMV antigen stimulation. The receptors originated from a human donor in good health (CMV status not recorded). Some clones in this sample may be carry-over from other donors' samples.

This clonotype was found many times. The chain recombines TRBV7-6 with TRBJ2-6; D gene uncertain. With 2 bases removed from V and 0 bases from J, the gap between germline ends came to 14 bases. Germline lookup yields CDR1 SGHVS and CDR2 FNYEAQ. The CDR3 loop spans 18 amino acids. CDR3 residues: CASSLIGPPISGANVLTF. Here the CDR3 DNA reads TGTGCCAGCAGCTTAATAGGACCACCAATCTCTGGGGCCAACGTCCTGACTTTC. Full variable domain (remainder filled in from reference TRBV7-6 and TRBJ2-6): GAGVSQSPRYKVTKRGQDVALRCDPISGHVSLYWYRQALGQGPEFLTYFNYEAQQDKSGLPNDRFSAERPEGSISTLTIQRTEQRDSAMYRCASSLIGPPISGANVLTFGAGSRLTVL.

This clonotype was recorded a few times. J is TRBJ1-6 and V is TRBV11-1; no firm D call. CDR3 length: 14 residues. V gave up 2 bases and J gave up 7 bases, with 9 bases separating them. Germline CDR1 SGHAT, CDR2 FQDESV (reference sequence). CDR3 sequence reads: CASSLMNINSPLHF. For the CDR3, the DNA is TGTGCCAGCAGCTTAATGAACATAAATTCACCCCTCCACTTT.

The chain is built from TRBV6-5 and TRBJ2-7, with TRBD1 identical over 12 bases. There are 17 residues in the CDR3. Germline-derived CDR1 and CDR2 are MNHEY and SVGAGI. Trimming removed 5 bases from V and 5 bases from J; junction bases left unmatched: 13. The CDR3 region has the DNA TGTGCCAGCAGTCACCCGAGCCGGGACAGGGGGCGCGACGAGCAGTACTTC. It specifies CASSHPSRDRGRDEQYF.

The chain is built from TRBV7-9 and TRBJ1-2, with TRBD1 as a possible D gene (6 bases). CDR1 and CDR2 (germline): SEHNR, FQNEAQ (reference sequence). The CDR3 length is 16 residues. V was clipped by 5 bases and J by 1 base, with 17 bases between them. The CDR3 DNA reads TGTGCCAGCAGCCACACAGGGTCCCCCTTTAACTATGGCTACACCTTC. It specifies CASSHTGSPFNYGYTF.

There are a few counts of this clonotype. The chain joins TRBV28 to TRBJ2-1; maybe TRBD1 (6 bases). Per the germline V gene, CDR1 is MDHEN and CDR2 is SYDVKM. Trimming took off 5 bases at V and 1 base at J, with 15 bases between the two ends. The CDR3 loop spans 16 amino acids. The CDR3 loop is CASSPPTGRSYNEQFF. CDR3 DNA sequence: TGTGCCAGCAGTCCCCCTACAGGGCGGTCCTACAATGAGCAGTTCTTC.

This clonotype was counted once. V gene TRBV12-3 or TRBV12-4 combines with J gene TRBJ1-4; 9 bases line up with TRBD1. The CDR3 contains 16 residues. V was pared by 6 bases and J by 3 bases, with 8 bases of the junction left unmatched. In nucleotides, the CDR3 is TGTGCCAGCAGACAAACAGGGGGCGCCCCTAATGAAAAACTGTTTTTT. Its translation is CASRQTGGAPNEKLFF.

In this sample, this clonotype turned up a few times. The genes are TRBV5-4 and TRBJ2-7; D is perhaps TRBD2 (5 bases). CDR1 SGHNT and CDR2 YYREEE come from the germline V gene (reference sequence). This CDR3 contains 14 residues. V was shortened by 4 bases and J by 7 bases, with 18 bases between the two germline ends. The CDR3 DNA sequence: TGTGCCAGCAGCCACTCCCGGGGAACGGAGGAGCAGTACTTC. Its translation is CASSHSRGTEEQYF.

With regard to this clonotype: The junction differs from germline at one of its ends, possibly a read error. The rearrangement uses TRBV7-6 and TRBJ2-1; D is ambiguous. Germline V gene sequence: CDR1 SGHVS, CDR2 FNYEAQ. The CDR3 consists of 15 residues. The CDR3 DNA reads as TGTGCTAGCAGCCCTATGGGATATGGGTACAATGAGCAGTTCTTC. Residues: CASSPMGYGYNEQFF.

This clonotype was seen a few times. The CDR3 is CASSEGDRGPYGYTF. The CDR3 nucleotides read TGTGCCAGCAGTGAAGGTGACAGGGGCCCCTATGGCTACACCTTC. The chain carries TRBV6-1 and TRBJ1-2; 8 nucleotides line up with TRBD1. Per germline, CDR1 MNHNS and CDR2 SASEGT. V shed 1 base and J 4 bases; nucleotides not matched to a gene: 5. The CDR3 loop spans 15 amino acids.

The chain uses TRBV6-6 and TRBJ2-7, with no clear D. The CDR3 covers 14 residues. Looked up from germline, CDR1 is MNHNY and CDR2 is SVGAGI (reference sequence). V lost 5 bases, J lost 3 bases, and 14 bases lay in between. The CDR3 reads CASSDYGRLYEQYV. CDR3 in DNA: TGTGCCAGCAGTGATTATGGCCGCCTCTACGAGCAGTACGTC.

The sample holds a few counts of this clonotype. The CDR3 sequence is CASSILLQGSVGEQFF. The CDR3 nucleotides read TGTGCCAGTAGTATTCTGTTACAGGGGTCGGTCGGTGAGCAGTTCTTC. The V gene is TRBV19, the J gene TRBJ2-1, with 7 bases fitting TRBD1. The V gene's germline CDR1 is LNHDA and CDR2 SQIVND (reference sequence). Trimming cost V 3 bases and J 9 bases; bases outside gene matches: 14. This CDR3 has 16 residues.

A note on this clonotype: It may be a read error: a sequence one base away is much more abundant. The chain recombines TRBV11-2 with TRBJ2-2; D gene ambiguous. The CDR3 is 16 residues long. V lost 0 bases, J lost 2 bases, and 10 bases lay in between. In germline, CDR1 is SGHAT, CDR2 FQNNGV. The CDR3 loop is CASSLDPSINTGELFF. As DNA, the CDR3 is TGTGCCAGCAGCTTAGATCCCAGCATAAACACCGGGGAGCTGTTTTTT. The complete variable domain, with remaining parts taken from reference TRBV11-2 and TRBJ2-2, reads EAGVAQSPRYKIIEKRQSVAFWCNPISGHATLYWYQQILGQGPKLLIQFQNNGVVDDSQLPKDRFSAERLKGVDSTLKIQPAKLEDSAVYLCASSLDPSINTGELFFGEGSRLTVL.

This clonotype was counted between two and nine times. The chain carries TRBV19 and TRBJ2-7, with D possibly called TRBD1 or TRBD2 (5 bases each). V gave up 3 bases and J gave up 1 base, with 10 bases separating them. Per the germline V gene, CDR1 is LNHDA and CDR2 is SQIVND (reference sequence). CDR3 size: 14 residues. The CDR3 loop reads CASSMGVGSYEQYV. The DNA for the CDR3 is TGTGCCAGTAGTATGGGGGTAGGATCCTACGAGCAGTACGTC.

This chain connects TRBV27 to TRBJ1-4; D may be TRBD1 (5 bases). V shed 5 bases and J shed 0 bases, with 16 bases lying between them. There are 17 residues in the CDR3. Germline loops: CDR1 MNHEY, CDR2 SMNVEV (reference sequence). In DNA, the CDR3 is TGTGCCAGCAGTCTAAAGCCCCGACAGACAACTAATGAAAAACTGTTTTTT. This codes for CASSLKPRQTTNEKLFF.

This chain uses TRBV19 with TRBJ1-5; 7 bases are a match to TRBD1. J was trimmed by 6 bases and V by 7 bases; bases with no gene match: 12. There are 15 residues in the CDR3. Germline loops: CDR1 LNHDA, CDR2 SQIVND (reference sequence). The CDR3 reads CASNAFGTAGQPQHF. DNA for the CDR3: TGTGCCAGTAACGCCTTCGGGACAGCGGGTCAGCCCCAGCATTTT.

As concerns this clonotype: A junction end diverges from the germline sequence, so it may reflect a read error. CDR3 amino acids: CDSSEKRGVLNYGYTF. In nucleotides, the CDR3 is TGTGACAGCAGTGAAAAGAGGGGGGTCCTTAACTATGGCTACACCTTC. V is TRBV6-2 or TRBV6-3 and J is TRBJ1-2; D possibly corresponds to TRBD1 (6 bases). Germline V CDR1 and CDR2: MNHEY, SVGEGT. The CDR3 totals 16 residues.

Details on this clonotype: Mismatch with germline at one junction end may stem from a read error. The chain uses TRBV7-6 and TRBJ1-1; no firm D call. This CDR3 spans 16 amino acids. CDR1 and CDR2 (germline): SGHVS, FNYEAQ. The CDR3 bases are TGTCCCAGCAGCTTAATAGTCCAACCAGCGAACACTGAAGCTTTCTTT. Encoded protein: CPSSLIVQPANTEAFF.